What follows describes a single T cell receptor (beta chain). This specimen comes from a study of blood T cell repertoires in COVID-19. Sequenced by immunoSEQ multiplex PCR; TCRdb stores in-frame clones only, minus some. Of about 230,000 clones in the sample, 84% are singletons; the top ten hold 15% to 20%. CDR1 and CDR2 from the germline V gene are DFQATT and SNEGSKA (reference sequence). The CDR3 is 15 amino acids. V shed 3 bases and J 3 bases; nucleotides not matched to a gene: 10. The chain has TRBV20-1 and TRBJ2-7; 8 bases match TRBD2. This clonotype was obtained from a woman of 80 years or more with active or convalescent COVID-19. The sequenced sample consisted of peripheral blood. The DNA of the CDR3 is TGCAGTGCTAGTGTTAGCGGGAAAGGTAGCTACGAGCAGTACTTC. Its translation: CSASVSGKGSYEQYF.